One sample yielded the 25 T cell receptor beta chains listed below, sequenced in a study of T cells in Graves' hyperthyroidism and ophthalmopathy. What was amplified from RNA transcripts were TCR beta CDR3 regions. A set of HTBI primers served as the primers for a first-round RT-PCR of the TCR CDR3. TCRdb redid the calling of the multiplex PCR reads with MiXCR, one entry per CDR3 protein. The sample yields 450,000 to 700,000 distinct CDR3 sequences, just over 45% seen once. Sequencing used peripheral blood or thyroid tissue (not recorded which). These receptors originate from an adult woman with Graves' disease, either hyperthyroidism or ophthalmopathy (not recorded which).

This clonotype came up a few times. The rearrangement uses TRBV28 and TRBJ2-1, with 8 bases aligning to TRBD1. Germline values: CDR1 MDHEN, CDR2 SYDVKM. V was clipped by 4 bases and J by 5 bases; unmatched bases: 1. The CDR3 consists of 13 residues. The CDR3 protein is CASSSDRDNEQFF. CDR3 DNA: TGTGCCAGCAGTTCGGACAGGGACAATGAGCAGTTCTTC.

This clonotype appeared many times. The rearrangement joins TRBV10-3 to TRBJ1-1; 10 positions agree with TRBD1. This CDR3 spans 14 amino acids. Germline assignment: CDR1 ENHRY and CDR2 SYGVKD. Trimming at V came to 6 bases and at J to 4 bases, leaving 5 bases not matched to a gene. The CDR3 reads CAISVTGGGTEAFF. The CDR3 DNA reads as TGTGCCATCAGCGTGACAGGGGGCGGCACTGAAGCTTTCTTT.

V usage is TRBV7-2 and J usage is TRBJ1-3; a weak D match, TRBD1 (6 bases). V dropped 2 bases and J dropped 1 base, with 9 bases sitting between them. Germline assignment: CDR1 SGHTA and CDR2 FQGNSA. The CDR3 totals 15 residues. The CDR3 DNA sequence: TGTGCCAGCAGCTTAACAGGGTGGTCTGGAAACACCATATATTTT. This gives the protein CASSLTGWSGNTIYF.

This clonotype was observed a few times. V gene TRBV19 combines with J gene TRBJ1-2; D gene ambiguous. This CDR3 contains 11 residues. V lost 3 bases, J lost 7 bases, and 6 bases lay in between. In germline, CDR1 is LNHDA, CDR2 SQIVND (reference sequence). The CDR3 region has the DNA TGTGCCAGTAGTATTGGGCCTGGCTACACCTTC. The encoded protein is CASSIGPGYTF.

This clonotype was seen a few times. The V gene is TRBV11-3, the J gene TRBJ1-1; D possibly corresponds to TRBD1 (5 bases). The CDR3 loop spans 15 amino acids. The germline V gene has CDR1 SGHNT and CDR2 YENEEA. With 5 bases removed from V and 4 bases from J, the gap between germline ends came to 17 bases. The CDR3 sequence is CASSPMGSGGTEAFF. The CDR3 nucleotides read TGTGCCAGCAGCCCAATGGGATCCGGGGGCACTGAAGCTTTCTTT. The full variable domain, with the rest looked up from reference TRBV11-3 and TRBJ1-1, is EAGVVQSPRYKIIEKKQPVAFWCNPISGHNTLYWYLQNLGQGPELLIRYENEEAVDDSQLPKDRFSAERLKGVDSTLKIQPAELGDSAVYLCASSPMGSGGTEAFFGQGTRLTVV.

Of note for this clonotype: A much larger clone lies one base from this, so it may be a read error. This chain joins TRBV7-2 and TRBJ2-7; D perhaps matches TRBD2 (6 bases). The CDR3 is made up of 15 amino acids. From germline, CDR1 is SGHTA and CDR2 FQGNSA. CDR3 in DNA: TGTGCCAGCGGCTTAGCGGTCCTTCATTTCTACGAGCAGTACTTC. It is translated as CASGLAVLHFYEQYF.

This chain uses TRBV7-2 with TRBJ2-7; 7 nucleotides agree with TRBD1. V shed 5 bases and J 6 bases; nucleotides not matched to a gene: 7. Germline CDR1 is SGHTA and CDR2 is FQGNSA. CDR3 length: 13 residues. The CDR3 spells CASSTDRLAEQYF. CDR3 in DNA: TGTGCCAGCAGCACGGACAGGCTAGCCGAGCAGTACTTC.

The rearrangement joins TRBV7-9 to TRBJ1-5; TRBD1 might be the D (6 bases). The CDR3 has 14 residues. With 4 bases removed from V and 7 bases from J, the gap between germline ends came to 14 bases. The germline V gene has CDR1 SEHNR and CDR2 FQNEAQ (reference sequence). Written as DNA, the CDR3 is TGTGCCAGCAGCTACGTCGCGGGGGGCCAGCCCCAGCATTTT. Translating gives CASSYVAGGQPQHF.

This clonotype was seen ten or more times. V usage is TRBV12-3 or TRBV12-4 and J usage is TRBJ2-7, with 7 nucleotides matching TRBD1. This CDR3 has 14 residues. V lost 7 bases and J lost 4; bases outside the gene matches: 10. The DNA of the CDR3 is TGTGCCAGCAAGCCTCAGACAGGGTGGTACGAGCAGTACTTC. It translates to CASKPQTGWYEQYF.

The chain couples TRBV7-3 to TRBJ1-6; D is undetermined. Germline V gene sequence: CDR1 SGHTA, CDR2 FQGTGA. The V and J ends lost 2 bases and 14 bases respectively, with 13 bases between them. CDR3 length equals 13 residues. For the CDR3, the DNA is TGTGCCAGCAGCTTAGGTGAGGGAACGGCCCTCCACTTT. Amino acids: CASSLGEGTALHF.

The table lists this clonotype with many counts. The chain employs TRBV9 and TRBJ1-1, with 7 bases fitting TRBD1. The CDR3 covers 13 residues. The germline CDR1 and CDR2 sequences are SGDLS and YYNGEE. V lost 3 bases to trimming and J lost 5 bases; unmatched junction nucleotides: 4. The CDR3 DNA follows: TGTGCCAGCAGCGCAGGGGGTGGAACTGAAGCTTTCTTT. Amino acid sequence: CASSAGGGTEAFF.

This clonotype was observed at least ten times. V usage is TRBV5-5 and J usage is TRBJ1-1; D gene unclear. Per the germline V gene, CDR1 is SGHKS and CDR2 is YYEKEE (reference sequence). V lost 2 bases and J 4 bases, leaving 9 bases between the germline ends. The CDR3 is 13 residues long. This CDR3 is CASSFRLSTEAFF. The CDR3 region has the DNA TGTGCCAGCAGCTTCCGGCTTAGCACTGAAGCTTTCTTT.

DNA for the CDR3: TGTGCCAGCAGTTTTGAGGGGACCCAGTACTTC. This encodes CASSFEGTQYF. This chain connects TRBV12-3 or TRBV12-4 to TRBJ2-5; D might be TRBD2 (5 bases). V was clipped by 3 bases and J by 7 bases, with 6 bases between them. The CDR3 consists of 11 residues.

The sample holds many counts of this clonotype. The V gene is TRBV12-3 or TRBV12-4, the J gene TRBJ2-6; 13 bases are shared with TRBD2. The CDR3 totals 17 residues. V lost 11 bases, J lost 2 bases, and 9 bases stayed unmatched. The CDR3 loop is CAGTRGLAGTGANVLTF. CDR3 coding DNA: TGTGCCGGCACGAGGGGACTAGCGGGAACTGGGGCCAACGTCCTGACTTTC.

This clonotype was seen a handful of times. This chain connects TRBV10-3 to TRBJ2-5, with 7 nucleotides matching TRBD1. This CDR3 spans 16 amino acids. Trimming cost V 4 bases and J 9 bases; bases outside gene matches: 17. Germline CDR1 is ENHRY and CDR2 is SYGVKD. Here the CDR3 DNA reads TGTGCCATCAGTGCCCAGATAACAGGGGCCAATCAGCCCCAGTACTTC. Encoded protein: CAISAQITGANQPQYF.

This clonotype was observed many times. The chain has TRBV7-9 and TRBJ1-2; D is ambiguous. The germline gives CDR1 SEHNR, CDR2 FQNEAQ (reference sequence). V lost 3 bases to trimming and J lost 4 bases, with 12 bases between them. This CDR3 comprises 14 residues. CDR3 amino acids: CASSFSDFFYGYTF. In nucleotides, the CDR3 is TGTGCCAGCAGCTTCTCAGATTTTTTCTATGGCTACACCTTC.

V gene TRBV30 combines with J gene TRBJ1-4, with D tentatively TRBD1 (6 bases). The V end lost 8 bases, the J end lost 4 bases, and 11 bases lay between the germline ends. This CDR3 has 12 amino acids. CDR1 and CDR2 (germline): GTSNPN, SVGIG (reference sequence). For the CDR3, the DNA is TGTGCCGGGGACATGTTTAATGAAAAACTGTTTTTT. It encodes CAGDMFNEKLFF.

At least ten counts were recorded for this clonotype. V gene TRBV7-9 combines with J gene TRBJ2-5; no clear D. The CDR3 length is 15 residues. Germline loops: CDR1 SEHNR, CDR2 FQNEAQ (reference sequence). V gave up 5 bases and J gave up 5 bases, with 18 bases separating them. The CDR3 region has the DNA TGTGCCAGCAGCCCCCGAGGCCATCGCGTCGAGACCCAGTACTTC. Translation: CASSPRGHRVETQYF.

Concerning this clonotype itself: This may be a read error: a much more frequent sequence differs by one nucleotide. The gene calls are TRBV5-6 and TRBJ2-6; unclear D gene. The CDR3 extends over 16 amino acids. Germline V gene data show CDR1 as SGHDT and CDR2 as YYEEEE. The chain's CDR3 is CASILFLTSGANVLTF. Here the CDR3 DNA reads TGTGCCAGCATCTTGTTTCTTACCTCTGGGGCCAACGTCCTGACTTTC. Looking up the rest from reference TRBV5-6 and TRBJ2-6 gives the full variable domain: DAGVTQSPTHLIKTRGQQVTLRCSPKSGHDTVSWYQQALGQGPQFIFQYYEEEERQRGNFPDRFSGHQFPNYSSELNVNALLLGDSALYLCASILFLTSGANVLTFGAGSRLTVL.

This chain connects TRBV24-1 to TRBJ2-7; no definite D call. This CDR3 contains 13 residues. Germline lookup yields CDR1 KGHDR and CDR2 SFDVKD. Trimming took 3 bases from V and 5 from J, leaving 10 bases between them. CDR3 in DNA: TGTGCCACCAGTGATACGCTGGGTAACGAGCAGTACTTC. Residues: CATSDTLGNEQYF.

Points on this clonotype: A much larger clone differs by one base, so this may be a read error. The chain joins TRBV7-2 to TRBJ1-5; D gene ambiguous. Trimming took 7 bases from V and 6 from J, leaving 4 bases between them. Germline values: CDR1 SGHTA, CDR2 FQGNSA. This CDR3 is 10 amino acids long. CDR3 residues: CASNIQPQHF. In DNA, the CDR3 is TGTGCCAGCAATATTCAGCCCCAGCATTTT.

CDR3 residues: CASSLRTDNQPQHF. Here the CDR3 DNA reads TGTGCCAGCAGCTTAAGGACGGACAATCAGCCCCAGCATTTT. This chain uses TRBV5-4 with TRBJ1-5; D unresolved. The CDR3 totals 14 residues. V lost 2 bases and J 3 bases, leaving 9 bases between the germline ends. In germline, CDR1 is SGHNT, CDR2 YYREEE (reference sequence). The complete variable domain, with remaining parts taken from reference TRBV5-4 and TRBJ1-5, reads ETGVTQSPTHLIKTRGQQVTLRCSSQSGHNTVSWYQQALGQGPQFIFQYYREEENGRGNFPPRFSGLQFPNYSSELNVNALELDDSALYLCASSLRTDNQPQHFGDGTRLSIL.

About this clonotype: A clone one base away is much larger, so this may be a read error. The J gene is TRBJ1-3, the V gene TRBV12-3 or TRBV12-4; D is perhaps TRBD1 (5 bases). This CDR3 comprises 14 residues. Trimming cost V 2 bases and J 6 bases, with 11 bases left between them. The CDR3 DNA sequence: TGTGCCAGCAGTTTATCAGGGTCGGCAAACACCATATATTTT. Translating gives CASSLSGSANTIYF.

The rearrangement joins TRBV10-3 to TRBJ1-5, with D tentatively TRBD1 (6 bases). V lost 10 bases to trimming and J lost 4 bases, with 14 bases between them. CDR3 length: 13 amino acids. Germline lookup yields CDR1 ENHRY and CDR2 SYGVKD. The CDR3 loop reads CATARGGNQPQHF. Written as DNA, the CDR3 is TGTGCCACCGCGAGGGGGGGAAATCAGCCCCAGCATTTT.

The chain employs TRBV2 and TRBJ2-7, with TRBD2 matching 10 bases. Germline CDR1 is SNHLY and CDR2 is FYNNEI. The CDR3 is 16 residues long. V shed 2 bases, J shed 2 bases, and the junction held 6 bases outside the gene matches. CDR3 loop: CASSELWTSGTYEQYF. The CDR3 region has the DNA TGTGCCAGCAGTGAACTCTGGACTAGCGGAACCTACGAGCAGTACTTC.